The rows below give T cell receptor beta chains drawn from one sample of a study of identical twins. Using its own MiXCR run on the 5' RACE reads, TCRdb lists one record per CDR3 protein. The data contain roughly 240,000 distinct CDR3 sequences, about 7% of them singletons. This same sample was also part of a study on yellow fever vaccine responses in identical twins.

The source material was memory (CD45RO+) T cells sorted from blood. These receptors were obtained from a woman younger than 35 in good health. The CDR3 runs from the conserved cysteine through the conserved F or W. D genes are given only for firm matches. For some rows the clone size is stated as once, few or many, or as a class when expanded; others skip it.

clone_size	j_call	v_call	d_call	cdr3_nt	cdr3_aa
-	TRBJ2-1	TRBV6-2/TRBV6-3	TRBD2	TGTGCCAGCAGTCGCCCCGGACTAGCGAATGAGCAGTTCTTC	CASSRPGLANEQFF
-	TRBJ2-5	TRBV10-1	TRBD1	TGCGCCAGCAGCGCGGGACAGGGCCACCAAGAGACCCAGTACTTC	CASSAGQGHQETQYF
many	TRBJ2-3	TRBV11-2	-	TGTGCCAGCAGCTTAGTGGGGCACGTAACAGATACGCAGTATTTT	CASSLVGHVTDTQYF
-	TRBJ2-3	TRBV29-1	TRBD2	TGCAGCGGCCTAGCGGGAGGAGCACCAGATACGCAGTATTTT	CSGLAGGAPDTQYF
many	TRBJ2-3	TRBV11-2	-	TGTGCCAGCAGCTTAGGGACTCCTGGCACAGATACGCAGTATTTT	CASSLGTPGTDTQYF
few	TRBJ1-4	TRBV18	TRBD1	TGTGCCAGCTCATCGACAGGGGGCACTAATGAAAAACTGTTTTTT	CASSSTGGTNEKLFF
many	TRBJ2-6	TRBV5-1	-	TGCGCCAGCAGCTCAAGGGTTTCCGGGGCCAACGTCCTGACTTTC	CASSSRVSGANVLTF
few	TRBJ1-5	TRBV27	-	TGTGCCAGCAGTTTTACACGAGGCAATCAGCCCCAGCATTTT	CASSFTRGNQPQHF
-	TRBJ2-4	TRBV7-2	-	TGTGCCAGCAGGATAATTGGGGTAAACATTCAGTACTTC	CASRIIGVNIQYF
-	TRBJ2-4	TRBV12-3/TRBV12-4	-	TGTACCAGCAGTTCCTCAGGGGGTGGGGGACTAGCCAAAAACATTCAGTACTTC	CTSSSSGGGGLAKNIQYF
few	TRBJ1-1	TRBV3-1	TRBD1	TGTGCCAGCAGCCGAGGGACAGGGACTAGGGAAGCTTTCTTT	CASSRGTGTREAFF
many	TRBJ1-5	TRBV4-2	TRBD1	TGTGCCAGCAGCCATCCGGACAGGGCCGTTCAGCCCCAGCATTTT	CASSHPDRAVQPQHF
few	TRBJ2-2	TRBV10-1	TRBD1	TGCGCCAGCAGGTCGACAGGGGTCACCGGGGAGCTGTTTTTT	CASRSTGVTGELFF
many	TRBJ2-5	TRBV25-1	TRBD1	TGTGCCAGCAGTGAATCCCCTTTTCGGGACAGGGCAGCCCAAAAGGAGACCCAGTACTTC	CASSESPFRDRAAQKETQYF
few	TRBJ1-5	TRBV7-2	-	TGTGCCAGCAGCTTATCGGGTCAGAGGATTCAGCCCCAGCATTTT	CASSLSGQRIQPQHF
-	TRBJ2-7	TRBV5-1	-	TGCGCCAGCAGCTTGGACGGACCATACTACGAGCAGTACTTC	CASSLDGPYYEQYF
few	TRBJ2-1	TRBV20-1	TRBD2	TGCAGTGCTAGTGTGGGGGGGAAGGACTACAATGAGCAGTTCTTC	CSASVGGKDYNEQFF
few	TRBJ2-1	TRBV5-1	-	TGCGCCAGCAGCACTGGACTCGGGAACGACATGGGCGACAATGAGCAGTTCTTC	CASSTGLGNDMGDNEQFF
few	TRBJ2-7	TRBV7-9	TRBD2	TGTGCCAGCAGTTTAATCGTAGCGGGGGGCGAGCAGTACTTC	CASSLIVAGGEQYF
-	TRBJ1-3	TRBV12-3/TRBV12-4	-	TGTGCCAGCAGCCCCGTCTCTGGAAACACCATATATTTT	CASSPVSGNTIYF
many	TRBJ2-1	TRBV28	-	TGTGCCAGCAGGGGTAGAAGACAGGTTTCGCAGTTCTTC	CASRGRRQVSQFF
few	TRBJ2-7	TRBV20-1	-	TGCAGTGCCCGGGACATCCCATCTAGTCGCGAGCAGTACTTC	CSARDIPSSREQYF
few	TRBJ1-2	TRBV28	-	TGTGCCAGCAGACGGATCTATGGCTACACCTTC	CASRRIYGYTF
many	TRBJ1-1	TRBV20-1	TRBD1	TGCAGTGCTAGGCAGGGGGGAATGAACACTGAAGCTTTCTTT	CSARQGGMNTEAFF
-	TRBJ1-1	TRBV29-1	-	TGCAGCGTTGTTGGCCTCATGAACACTGAAGCTTTCTTT	CSVVGLMNTEAFF
few	TRBJ2-4	TRBV7-6	-	TGTGCCAGCAGCTCGGACATTTCCAAAATTCAGTACTTC	CASSSDISKIQYF
-	TRBJ2-5	TRBV15	-	TGTGCCACCAGCAGAGGTGGGGGGCTGGATGAGACCCAGTACTTC	CATSRGGGLDETQYF
many	TRBJ1-5	TRBV12-3/TRBV12-4	-	TGTGCCAGCAGTTTTGGAGGTAATCAGCCCCAGCATTTT	CASSFGGNQPQHF
many	TRBJ2-1	TRBV10-3	-	TGTGCCATCAGTGAGACAGGGACGCAGTTCTTC	CAISETGTQFF
many	TRBJ2-3	TRBV7-2	-	TGTGCCAGCACCCGCCACGCGACTAGCACAGATACGCAGTATTTT	CASTRHATSTDTQYF
many	TRBJ2-7	TRBV5-1	-	TGCGCCAGCAGCTTTATTACCGGCGGGGACTACGAGCAGTACTTC	CASSFITGGDYEQYF
-	TRBJ2-3	TRBV29-1	TRBD2	TGCAGCGTTGTGGCTAGCGGGAGTTACACAGATACGCAGTATTTT	CSVVASGSYTDTQYF
many	TRBJ2-2	TRBV2	-	TGTGCCAGCAAGCCCCAAAACACCGGGGAGCTGTTTTTT	CASKPQNTGELFF
-	TRBJ2-3	TRBV29-1	-	TGCAGCGTTGATCTAGCGAACACAGATACGCAGTATTTT	CSVDLANTDTQYF
many	TRBJ1-1	TRBV10-3	-	TGTGCCACGGGGGCAGGGCTGAGGACTGAAGCTTTCTTT	CATGAGLRTEAFF
-	TRBJ1-1	TRBV27	TRBD1	TGTGCCAGCAGTTTCGGATCAGGGGGCAGAGCTTTCTTT	CASSFGSGGRAFF
-	TRBJ2-5	TRBV5-4	TRBD2	TGTGCCAGCAGCTTGGGTCTAGCGGGAGACGAGACCCAGTACTTC	CASSLGLAGDETQYF
-	TRBJ2-7	TRBV5-1	TRBD1	TGCGCCAGCAGCCCCCGGGACAGGGCACTACGTGGGCAGTACTTC	CASSPRDRALRGQYF
-	TRBJ2-5	TRBV28	TRBD1	TGTGCCAGCAGGCTGAACCGGGACAGGGTGTGGGAGACCCAGTACTTC	CASRLNRDRVWETQYF
few	TRBJ2-5	TRBV5-6	-	TGTGCCAGCAGCTCCCGACTGAGCGGGGAGACCCAGTACTTC	CASSSRLSGETQYF
many	TRBJ1-2	TRBV2	TRBD1	TGTGCCAGCGGGAACACAGGGGGCGATGGCTACACCTTC	CASGNTGGDGYTF